The T cell receptor beta chain described here comes from a study of CD8 T cells in Susac syndrome. Reverse transcription of roughly 0.45 to 1 ug RNA used random hexamers. TCRdb re-derived calls from the immunoSEQ multiplex PCR reads in MiXCR, one entry per CDR3 protein. The table records under 300,000 distinct CDR3 sequences, 90% to 96% of them present only once. The germline V gene has CDR1 SGHTA and CDR2 FQGTGA. V was clipped by 5 bases and J by 0 bases, with 10 bases between them. The CDR3 extends over 15 amino acids. The specimen was CD4+ T cells from PBMCs. The receptor was derived from a human donor with Susac syndrome. The J gene is TRBJ2-2, the V gene TRBV7-3; D is uncertain. The CDR3 bases are TGTGCCAGCAGCCACGACGGAACGAACACCGGGGAGCTGTTTTTT. Protein product: CASSHDGTNTGELFF.